The clone carrying this TCR beta chain was found many times. TCRdb reprocessed the 5' RACE reads with MiXCR, giving one entry per CDR3 protein. This table has 80,000 to 100,000 distinct CDR3 sequences, roughly 8.7% appearing once. This record comes from a study of CD8 T cells in ankylosing spondylitis. J was trimmed by 9 bases and V by 5 bases; bases with no gene match: 10. CDR3 size: 14 residues. The germline V gene encodes CDR1 SGHRS and CDR2 YFSETQ. The chain carries TRBV5-1 and TRBJ1-2; 10 nucleotides agree with TRBD1. The sample comprised blood, either unsorted or a sorted T cell fraction (not recorded which). This TCR was recovered from a male donor with ankylosing spondylitis or in good health (not recorded which). This chain's CDR3 is CASRETGTGDRYTF. The CDR3 coding sequence is TGCGCCAGCAGGGAAACCGGGACAGGGGATCGCTACACCTTC. Based on the CDR3 plus reference TRBV5-1 and TRBJ1-2, the full variable domain is KAGVTQTPRYLIKTRGQQVTLSCSPISGHRSVSWYQQTPGQGLQFLFEYFSETQRNKGNFPGRFSGRQFSNSRSEMNVSTLELGDSALYLCASRETGTGDRYTFGSGTRLTVV.